This TCR beta chain was sequenced in a study of blood T cell repertoires in COVID-19. Study-level background: Sites in the United States, Italy and Spain provided acute and convalescent COVID-19 samples. PBMCs, B-cell-depleted T cells, or T cells provided the cDNA or gDNA that made up the material.

Followed longitudinally, the Seattle patients had been enrolled during active infection. Methods used by the authors: Reference gene primer amplification in the assay estimated nucleated cell counts. The protocol was immunoSEQ multiplex PCR, while the TCRdb copy is restricted to in-frame clones and leaves out a portion. The D gene and trimming were derived from the DNA, and the V and J assignments and clone size from that table. Counted here are about 150,000 clones, over 75% occurring once; the ten biggest clones make up 6.9%. This clone was picked up a small number of times. The CDR3 covers 20 residues. Per the germline V gene, CDR1 is SNHLY and CDR2 is FYNNEI. V trimming: 0 bases; J trimming: 3 bases; junction bases outside the gene matches: 16.

The sequenced sample was peripheral blood. V and J are TRBV2 and TRBJ1-5; 8 nucleotides match TRBD1. The clonotype was recovered from a man of 80 years or more with COVID-19, enrolled during active disease. The CDR3 here is CASSEANARGPAANNQPQHF. CDR3 in DNA: TGTGCCAGCAGTGAAGCGAACGCCAGGGGGCCGGCGGCGAACAATCAGCCCCAGCATTTT. The entire variable domain, with the rest obtained from reference TRBV2 and TRBJ1-5, is as follows: EPEVTQTPSHQVTQMGQEVILRCVPISNHLYFYWYRQILGQKVEFLVSFYNNEISEKSEIFDDQFSVERPDGSNFTLKIRSTKLEDSAMYFCASSEANARGPAANNQPQHFGDGTRLSIL.